This is a list of T cell receptor beta chains from one sample in a study of blood T cell repertoires in COVID-19. Here immunoSEQ multiplex PCR was the method, and the copy in TCRdb shows in-frame clones only, minus some. The sample includes roughly 290,000 clones, around 90% of them seen just once. The specimen was PBMCs or T cells enriched from blood (not recorded which). All receptors come from a woman under 30 with acute COVID-19. The CDR3 runs from the conserved cysteine through the conserved F or W. A D gene is named only where the DNA matches it firmly. Clone size is shown for a subset of rows, as once, few, many or a class of expanded clone.

clone size,J gene,D gene,V gene,CDR3 DNA,CDR3 protein
few,TRBJ1-5,TRBD1,TRBV15,TGTGCCACCAGCAGAGACTGGGACAGGTGGGTAGGTCAGCCCCAGCATTTT,CATSRDWDRWVGQPQHF
-,TRBJ1-5,-,TRBV30,TGTGCCTGGAGCCTACGAGGGCCCCAGCATTTT,CAWSLRGPQHF
few,TRBJ2-3,TRBD1,TRBV28,TGTGCCAGCAGTTTAACAGGGGGGCCAGATACGCAGTATTTT,CASSLTGGPDTQYF
-,TRBJ2-1,-,TRBV9,TGTGCCAGCAGCGTAGACCGGGACTTCTACAATGAGCAGTTCTTC,CASSVDRDFYNEQFF
-,TRBJ2-7,-,TRBV4-2,TGTGCCAGCAGCCAAGATGGGGCCAGGGTGGGCGAGCAGTACTTC,CASSQDGARVGEQYF
-,TRBJ1-6,TRBD1,TRBV30,TGTGCCTGGAGTGTCGGGACAGGGTTTTCACCCCTCCACTTT,CAWSVGTGFSPLHF
-,TRBJ1-4,-,TRBV27,TGTGCCAGCAGTTTATCGGGACATGCTTACGAAAAACTGTTTTTT,CASSLSGHAYEKLFF
-,TRBJ1-3,-,TRBV18,TGTGCCAGCTCACCGGGGCCAGCCTCTGGAAACACCATATATTTT,CASSPGPASGNTIYF
-,TRBJ2-3,-,TRBV7-3,TGTGCCAGCAGCTTAACGGGGCCCACAGATACGCAGTATTTT,CASSLTGPTDTQYF
-,TRBJ1-4,TRBD1,TRBV3-1/TRBV3-2,TGTGCCAGCAGCCCTGGACAGGGGTGGGCCACAACTAATGAAAAACTGTTTTTT,CASSPGQGWATTNEKLFF
many,TRBJ1-4,-,TRBV2,TGTGCCAGCAGTGAAGCTCGGGGGATGAATGAAAAACTGTTTTTT,CASSEARGMNEKLFF
-,TRBJ2-1,-,TRBV29-1,TGCAGCGCCGAGAGGGTGTACAATGAGCAGTTCTTC,CSAERVYNEQFF
-,TRBJ1-6,TRBD1,TRBV2,TGTGCCAGCAGTGATATGACAGGGGGCCTTTCACCCCTCCACTTT,CASSDMTGGLSPLHF
-,TRBJ2-7,-,TRBV7-3,TGTGCCAGCAGCGCACGACTAGGCTACGAGCAGTACTTC,CASSARLGYEQYF
-,TRBJ2-5,-,TRBV5-4,TGTGCCAGCAGTGATGCGCGACAATCACAAGAGACCCAGTACTTC,CASSDARQSQETQYF
-,TRBJ2-1,-,TRBV11-2,TGTGCCAGCAGCATTCGGGACTCGACCTACAATGAGCAGTTCTTC,CASSIRDSTYNEQFF
-,TRBJ2-1,TRBD2,TRBV18,TGTGCCAGCTCACCCCTACGTGGTTCTAGCGGCTACAATGAGCAGTTCTTC,CASSPLRGSSGYNEQFF
-,TRBJ1-3,TRBD1,TRBV28,TGTGCCAGCAGTTTAAGGGGGCACTCTGGAAACACCATATATTTT,CASSLRGHSGNTIYF
-,TRBJ1-4,-,TRBV27,TGTGCCAGCAGTTCAGGGCCCGCAAGAGGGGGAAATGAAAAACTGTTTTTT,CASSSGPARGGNEKLFF
-,TRBJ2-7,-,TRBV11-2,TGTGCCAGCAGCCTAACCTTGACAGAGTCCTACGAGCAGTACTTC,CASSLTLTESYEQYF
-,TRBJ2-2,-,TRBV19,TGTGCCAGTAGTACCCTAGCGTTACACCGCGGGGAGCTGTTTTTT,CASSTLALHRGELFF
-,TRBJ1-1,-,TRBV18,TGTGCCAGCTCACCATCCGCCTGGGGAGTTGAAGCTTTCTTT,CASSPSAWGVEAFF
-,TRBJ1-6,-,TRBV27,TGTGCCAGCAGTAGTTCGGGGGAGGTCGGCAATTCACCCCTCCACTTT,CASSSSGEVGNSPLHF
-,TRBJ2-7,-,TRBV5-1,TGCGCCAGCAGCGAGACACGGGGAAGCTCCTACGAGCAGTACTTC,CASSETRGSSYEQYF
-,TRBJ2-6,TRBD1,TRBV5-5,TGTGCCAGCAGCTTGGCCCCGGACAGGGGATACTCTGGGGCCAACGTCCTGACTTTC,CASSLAPDRGYSGANVLTF
-,TRBJ2-5,-,TRBV7-9,TGTGCCAGCAGCCTAGGCCCCCAGGCTTCACGGAACTTC,CASSLGPQASRNF
-,TRBJ1-5,-,TRBV5-6,TGTGCCAGCAGCTTGCGACAGGTCGGGGATCAGCCCCAGCATTTT,CASSLRQVGDQPQHF
-,TRBJ1-2,-,TRBV9,TGTGCCAGCAGCGTAGTGAGGGGGAACGGCTACACCTTC,CASSVVRGNGYTF
once,TRBJ1-1,-,TRBV5-1,TGCGCCAGCAGCCCCGGTGTGGGGCCGAACACTGAAGCTTTCTTT,CASSPGVGPNTEAFF
-,TRBJ2-7,-,TRBV28,TGTGCCAGCATTGACAGGAGCTCCTACGAGCAGTACTTC,CASIDRSSYEQYF
-,TRBJ2-1,TRBD1,TRBV30,TGTGCCTGGATCAGACAGGGTCAGGGTGAGCAGTTCTTC,CAWIRQGQGEQFF
once,TRBJ1-6,-,TRBV7-2,TGTGCCAGCAGCTTAGTCGCAGGTCTCAATTCACCCCTCCACTTT,CASSLVAGLNSPLHF
few,TRBJ2-7,TRBD2,TRBV7-9,TGTGCCAGCAGCTATTTCGACTTAGCGGGAGGCGACGAGCAGTACTTC,CASSYFDLAGGDEQYF
-,TRBJ2-7,-,TRBV3-1/TRBV3-2,TGTGCCAGCAGCCAAGCAAGAGGGATGAGCTCCTACGAGCAGTACTTC,CASSQARGMSSYEQYF
-,TRBJ1-2,-,TRBV5-6,TGTGCCAGCAGCTTCGGGGCGGGGGTATCAGGTGGCTACACCTTC,CASSFGAGVSGGYTF
-,TRBJ2-1,-,TRBV5-1,TGCGCCAGCCGGCAAGTAGGTGCGGGGAGGTCTGGCAATGAGCAGTTCTTC,CASRQVGAGRSGNEQFF
-,TRBJ1-3,TRBD1,TRBV19,TGTGCCAGTAGTCCTGGGACAGCTGGAAACACCATATATTTT,CASSPGTAGNTIYF
-,TRBJ2-4,-,TRBV6-4,TGTGCCAGCAGTGTGAGCGGCGATGAGGACATTCAGTACTTC,CASSVSGDEDIQYF
-,TRBJ1-1,-,TRBV4-1,TGCGCCAGCAGCCAACCCCTCAGTGAAGCTTTCTTT,CASSQPLSEAFF
-,TRBJ1-6,TRBD1,TRBV2,TGTGCCAGCAGTGTACAGGGGCGGAATTCACCCCTCCACTTT,CASSVQGRNSPLHF
-,TRBJ2-7,TRBD2,TRBV3-1/TRBV3-2,TGTGCCAGCAGCCAGCCGGGACTAGCTGCCTACGAGCAGTACTTC,CASSQPGLAAYEQYF
once,TRBJ2-1,TRBD1,TRBV7-3,TGTGCCAGCAGCTCTCCCGGACAGGGAGGCTACAATGAGCAGTTCTTC,CASSSPGQGGYNEQFF
once,TRBJ1-6,TRBD1,TRBV2,TGTGCCAGCAGACAAGGGACAGGGAGCTCCTATAATTCACCCCTCCACTTT,CASRQGTGSSYNSPLHF